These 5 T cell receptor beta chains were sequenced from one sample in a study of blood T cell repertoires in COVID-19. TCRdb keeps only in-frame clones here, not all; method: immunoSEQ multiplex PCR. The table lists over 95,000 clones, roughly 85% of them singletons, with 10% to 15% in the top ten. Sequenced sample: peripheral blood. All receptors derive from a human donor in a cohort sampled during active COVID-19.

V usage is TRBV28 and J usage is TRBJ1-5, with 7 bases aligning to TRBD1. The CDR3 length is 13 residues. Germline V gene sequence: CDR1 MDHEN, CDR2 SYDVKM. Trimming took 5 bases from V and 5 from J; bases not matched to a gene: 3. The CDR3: CASSRGPDQPQHF. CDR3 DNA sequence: TGTGCCAGCAGTAGGGGGCCGGATCAGCCCCAGCATTTT.

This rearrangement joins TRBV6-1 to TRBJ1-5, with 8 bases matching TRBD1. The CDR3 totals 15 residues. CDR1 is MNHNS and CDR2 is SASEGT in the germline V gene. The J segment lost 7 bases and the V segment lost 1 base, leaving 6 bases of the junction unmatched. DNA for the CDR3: TGTGCCAGCAGTGAAGACCAGGGGGCCCAGCAGCCCCAGCATTTT. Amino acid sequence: CASSEDQGAQQPQHF.

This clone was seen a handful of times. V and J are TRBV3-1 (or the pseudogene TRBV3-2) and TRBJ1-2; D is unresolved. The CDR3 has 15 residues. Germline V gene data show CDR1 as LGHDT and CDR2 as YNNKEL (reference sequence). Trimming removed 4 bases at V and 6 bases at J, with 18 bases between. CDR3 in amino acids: CASSLNSRATHGYTF. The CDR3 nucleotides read TGTGCCAGCAGCCTCAACAGCCGAGCCACACATGGCTACACCTTC.

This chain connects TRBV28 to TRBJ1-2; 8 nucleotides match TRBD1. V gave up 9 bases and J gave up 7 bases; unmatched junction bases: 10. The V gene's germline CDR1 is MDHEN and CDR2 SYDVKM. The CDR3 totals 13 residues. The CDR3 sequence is CASTGQALRGYTF. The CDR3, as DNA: TGTGCCAGTACGGGACAGGCACTCCGTGGCTACACCTTC.

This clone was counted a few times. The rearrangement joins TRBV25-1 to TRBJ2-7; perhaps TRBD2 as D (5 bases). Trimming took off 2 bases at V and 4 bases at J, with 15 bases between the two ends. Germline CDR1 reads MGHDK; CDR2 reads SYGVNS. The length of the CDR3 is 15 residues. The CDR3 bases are TGTGCCAGCAGTGAACATAGGCCGAGGAGGTACGAGCAGTACTTC. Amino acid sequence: CASSEHRPRRYEQYF.